This TCR beta chain originates from a study of blood T cells in healthy people across ages. The table lists this clonotype with many counts. Then a second PCR, running about 7 to 11 cycles, was carried out with a sample-barcoded 5' primer and a J-beta primer mix. TCRdb processed the 5' RACE reads anew with MiXCR; each CDR3 protein has one entry. There are some 1.4 million distinct CDR3 sequences in the sample; approximately 40% occur only once, and 7.9% lies in the top ten. Trimming stripped 5 bases from V and 4 bases from J, with 9 bases between. Germline V gene data show CDR1 as SEHNR and CDR2 as FQNEAQ (reference sequence). The CDR3 is 12 residues long.

The chain carries TRBV7-9 and TRBJ2-7; the D is unclear. What was sequenced was blood. This TCR was recovered from a woman between 18 and 30 years old in good health. CDR3 sequence reads: CASSLAEYEQYF. The DNA for the CDR3 is TGTGCCAGCAGCCTGGCAGAATACGAGCAGTACTTC. Using reference TRBV7-9 and TRBJ2-7 for the parts outside the CDR3, the full variable domain is DTGVSQNPRHKITKRGQNVTFRCDPISEHNRLYWYRQTLGQGPEFLTYFQNEAQLEKSRLLSDRFSAERPKGSFSTLEIQRTEQGDSAMYLCASSLAEYEQYFGPGTRLTVT.